The 21 T cell receptor beta chains given below trace back to one sample, sequenced in a study of blood T cell repertoires in COVID-19. TCRdb's copy holds only in-frame clones and misses some; the assay was immunoSEQ multiplex PCR. The table records fewer than 600,000 clones, 85% to 90% of them present only once. Input material: peripheral blood. All receptors come from a man aged 18-30 years with COVID-19, enrolled during active disease.

V gene TRBV4-1 combines with J gene TRBJ2-7, with D possibly TRBD2 on 7 matching bases. The CDR3 consists of 15 residues. Germline V gene data show CDR1 as MGHRA and CDR2 as YSYEKL. V was shortened by 1 base and J by 0 bases, with 10 bases between the two germline ends. The CDR3 loop reads CASSQAGGVSYEQYF. CDR3 bases: TGCGCCAGCAGCCAAGCGGGGGGCGTCTCCTACGAGCAGTACTTC.

The V gene is TRBV6-5, the J gene TRBJ2-7, with TRBD2 identical over 8 bases. Looked up from germline, CDR1 is MNHEY and CDR2 is SVGAGI. The trim removed 11 bases at V and 2 bases at J, leaving 5 bases unmatched. There are 12 residues in the CDR3. The CDR3 DNA follows: TGTGCCTCCCGGACTAGCCCCTACGAGCAGTACTTC. Translation: CASRTSPYEQYF.

J is TRBJ2-7 and V is TRBV6-5, with a weak D call TRBD1 (5 bases). The CDR3 is 14 amino acids. Germline V gene data show CDR1 as MNHEY and CDR2 as SVGAGI. V was cut by 7 bases and J by 2 bases, with 15 bases left in between. CDR3 in amino acids: CASIPDRAPYEQYF. The CDR3 DNA sequence: TGTGCCAGCATCCCAGACAGAGCCCCCTACGAGCAGTACTTC.

The V gene is TRBV18, the J gene TRBJ2-3; no clear D gene. The germline V gene encodes CDR1 KGHSH and CDR2 LQKENI. This CDR3 comprises 16 residues. V lost 0 bases and J 0 bases, leaving 10 bases between the germline ends. The chain's CDR3 is CASSPPSSPSTDTQYF. The CDR3 DNA is TGTGCCAGCTCACCACCGAGCTCGCCTAGCACAGATACGCAGTATTTT. The variable domain in full, completed from reference TRBV18 and TRBJ2-3, reads NAGVMQNPRHLVRRRGQEARLRCSPMKGHSHVYWYRQLPEEGLKFMVYLQKENIIDESGMPKERFSAEFPKEGPSILRIQQVVRGDSAAYFCASSPPSSPSTDTQYFGPGTRLTVL.

This chain uses TRBV9 with TRBJ2-7, with a tentative D call TRBD1 (6 bases). The CDR3 runs 15 residues. Germline lookup yields CDR1 SGDLS and CDR2 YYNGEE. V lost 0 bases, J lost 2 bases, and 12 bases lay in between. CDR3 in amino acids: CASSVDVGTTYEQYF. For the CDR3, the DNA is TGTGCCAGCAGCGTAGATGTCGGGACAACCTACGAGCAGTACTTC.

The chain uses TRBV5-8 and TRBJ2-3; 8 positions agree with TRBD2. There are 15 residues in the CDR3. The germline CDR1 and CDR2 sequences are SGHTS and YDEGEE. V shed 0 bases and J 2 bases; nucleotides not matched to a gene: 2. Here the CDR3 DNA reads TGTGCCAGCAGCTTGGGTAGCGGGAACACAGATACGCAGTATTTT. It translates to CASSLGSGNTDTQYF.

The chain is built from TRBV5-1 and TRBJ2-5; 9 nucleotides align to TRBD2. The V and J ends lost 5 bases and 5 bases, in that order; junction bases with no gene match: 13. The CDR3 covers 16 residues. Germline V lookup: CDR1 SGHRS, CDR2 YFSETQ. The CDR3 spells CASSVESGGPAETQYF. For the CDR3, the DNA is TGCGCCAGCAGTGTTGAGAGCGGGGGGCCGGCGGAGACCCAGTACTTC.

The chain joins TRBV15 to TRBJ2-7; 8 positions match TRBD1. J lost 2 bases, V lost 5 bases, and 8 bases had no gene match. This CDR3 spans 15 amino acids. Germline V CDR1 and CDR2: LNHNV, YYDKDF (reference sequence). CDR3 in DNA: TGTGCCACCAGCGCTCGGACAGGGAGTACCTACGAGCAGTACTTC. This translates into CATSARTGSTYEQYF.

The chain employs TRBV6-6 and TRBJ2-7; 9 positions agree with TRBD1. CDR1 is MNHNY, CDR2 SVGAGI, per germline (reference sequence). Losses at the gene ends were 4 bases for V and 1 base for J; bases not matched to a gene: 5. CDR3 length: 15 residues. CDR3 amino acids: CASSSPGQGSYEQYF. DNA for the CDR3: TGTGCCAGCAGTTCCCCGGGACAGGGATCCTACGAGCAGTACTTC.

The chain couples TRBV10-2 to TRBJ1-3, with a possible D match to TRBD1 (5 bases). The CDR3 covers 15 residues. Trimming cost V 7 bases and J 0 bases, with 13 bases left between them. Per the germline V gene, CDR1 is WSHSY and CDR2 is SAAADI. CDR3 coding DNA: TGCGCCAGCACTACAACAGGCGTCTCTGGAAACACCATATATTTT. Translated, it gives CASTTTGVSGNTIYF.

The CDR3 loop reads CATSDPQGAGNEQFF. DNA for the CDR3: TGTGCCACCAGTGATCCCCAGGGTGCTGGCAATGAGCAGTTCTTC. This rearrangement joins TRBV24-1 to TRBJ2-1; D might be TRBD1 (5 bases). V dropped 3 bases and J dropped 6 bases, with 14 bases sitting between them. CDR1 is KGHDR, CDR2 SFDVKD, per germline. The CDR3 has 15 residues.

The CDR3 DNA sequence: TGTGCCAGCAGTTTAGGCGTCGGCGGTGAGACCCAGTACTTC. Translating it yields CASSLGVGGETQYF. The J gene is TRBJ2-5, the V gene TRBV27; D not certain. Germline V gene lookup returns CDR1 MNHEY and CDR2 SMNVEV (reference sequence). The length of the CDR3 is 14 residues. The V and J ends lost 2 bases and 5 bases respectively, with 12 bases between them.

This clone occurred a few times. At the DNA level, this CDR3 is encoded by other sequences in the same sample as well. V and J are TRBV6-5 and TRBJ2-2; 8 bases match TRBD1. With V trimmed by 6 bases and J by 4 bases, 4 bases remained unmatched. CDR1 is MNHEY and CDR2 is SVGAGI in the germline V gene. The CDR3 spans 14 residues. CDR3 residues: CASRGQGGTGELFF. DNA for the CDR3: TGTGCCAGCAGAGGACAGGGTGGCACCGGGGAGCTGTTTTTT.

The chain employs TRBV6-5 and TRBJ1-2; no clear D. The CDR3 sequence is 14 residues long. V was shortened by 0 bases and J by 4 bases, with 9 bases between the two germline ends. The germline CDR1 and CDR2 sequences are MNHEY and SVGAGI. In DNA, the CDR3 is TGTGCCAGCAGTTACTCGAAGGCAGGCTATGGCTACACCTTC. Translated, it gives CASSYSKAGYGYTF.

The V gene is TRBV19, the J gene TRBJ2-2; D is unresolved. CDR1 LNHDA and CDR2 SQIVND come from the germline V gene (reference sequence). Trimming cost V 7 bases and J 4 bases, with 7 bases left between them. CDR3 length: 12 residues. The CDR3 reads CASNAATGELFF. The CDR3 DNA reads as TGTGCCAGTAACGCGGCCACCGGGGAGCTGTTTTTT.

The chain recombines TRBV6-5 with TRBJ2-2; D perhaps matches TRBD2 (6 bases). This CDR3 has 15 residues. The ends were cut back, 6 bases at V and 1 base at J, with 12 bases in the middle. Germline V gene sequence: CDR1 MNHEY, CDR2 SVGAGI. DNA for the CDR3: TGTGCCAGCAGCCCGGGACTTTTGAACACCGGGGAGCTGTTTTTT. Protein sequence: CASSPGLLNTGELFF.

The J gene is TRBJ2-5, the V gene TRBV28; D not certain. The CDR3 has 12 amino acids. The germline V gene encodes CDR1 MDHEN and CDR2 SYDVKM. Trimming cost V 5 bases and J 7 bases, with 11 bases left between them. The CDR3 region has the DNA TGTGCCAGCAGTACTACCGTGGGGACCCAGTACTTC. This sequence encodes CASSTTVGTQYF.

This clone was detected only once. This chain connects TRBV15 to TRBJ2-7; 14 positions match TRBD2. The CDR3 length is 17 residues. Losses at the gene ends were 1 base for V and 0 bases for J; bases not matched to a gene: 2. Germline V gene data show CDR1 as LNHNV and CDR2 as YYDKDF (reference sequence). The CDR3 here is CATSRGGTSGSSYEQYF. In nucleotides, the CDR3 is TGTGCCACCAGCAGAGGGGGGACTAGCGGGAGCTCCTACGAGCAGTACTTC.

A word on this clone: Other DNA sequences of this sample code for an identical CDR3. The rearrangement joins TRBV19 to TRBJ2-7; maybe TRBD2 (5 bases). Trimming stripped 3 bases from V and 5 bases from J, with 11 bases between. Germline V CDR1 and CDR2: LNHDA, SQIVND (reference sequence). CDR3 length: 13 residues. Here the CDR3 reads CASSIDRGNEQYF. For the CDR3, the DNA is TGTGCCAGTAGTATCGATCGGGGAAACGAGCAGTACTTC.

The rearrangement joins TRBV5-5 to TRBJ2-5; TRBD1 aligns across 7 bases. The germline V gene encodes CDR1 SGHKS and CDR2 YYEKEE (reference sequence). The J segment lost 4 bases and the V segment lost 4 bases, leaving 10 bases of the junction unmatched. CDR3 size: 15 residues. The CDR3, as DNA: TGTGCCAGCAGCCCCCGGGACAGAGCCCCAGAGACCCAGTACTTC. It encodes CASSPRDRAPETQYF.

About this clone itself: The sample contains more than one DNA sequence encoding this CDR3. The rearrangement joins TRBV27 to TRBJ2-7; 8 bases are a match to TRBD1. The V gene's germline CDR1 is MNHEY and CDR2 SMNVEV (reference sequence). V shed 5 bases, J shed 3 bases, and the junction held 3 bases outside the gene matches. CDR3 length: 13 residues. Here the CDR3 reads CASSLGTGYEQYF. The DNA of the CDR3 is TGTGCCAGCAGTCTCGGGACAGGCTACGAGCAGTACTTC.